The T cell receptor beta chain described here comes from a study of blood T cell repertoires in COVID-19. Study details: Sources were T cells, B-cell-depleted T cells, or PBMCs; the material itself was cDNA or gDNA.

Produced via immunoSEQ multiplex PCR; TCRdb's table is partial and in-frame only. Of about 250,000 clones in the sample, roughly 85% were seen once. CDR3 length: 15 amino acids. With V trimmed by 4 bases and J by 2 bases, 6 bases remained unmatched. Germline CDR1 LNHDA, CDR2 SQIVND (reference sequence). Participants spanned ages about 18 to 90 years and resided in 20 to 30 US areas. The source is a woman aged 45-60 years with acute COVID-19. Sample: PBMCs or T cells enriched from blood (not recorded which). The chain joins TRBV19 to TRBJ2-3, with TRBD1 matching over 7 bases. In DNA form, the CDR3 reads TGTGCCAGTAGTAAGGGACAGTACCACACAGATACGCAGTATTTT. Its translation: CASSKGQYHTDTQYF.